This T cell receptor (beta chain) was captured by sequencing in a study of blood T cell repertoires in COVID-19. Study background: From the United States, Italy and Spain came samples of acute and convalescent COVID-19. T cells, B-cell-depleted T cells, or PBMCs supplied cDNA or gDNA.

Original data processing: Amplification with reference gene primers provided the estimates of nucleated cell counts. Here immunoSEQ multiplex PCR was the method, and the copy in TCRdb shows in-frame clones only, minus some. That table gives V, J and clone size, and the DNA gave D and trimming. The table records approximately 140,000 clones, about 86% of them present only once. This clone showed up just a few times. Germline trimming cut 8 bases from V and 3 bases from J; bases unmatched to any gene: 1. The CDR3 has 14 residues. From germline, CDR1 is LNHDA and CDR2 SQIVND (reference sequence). The TCR sequence derives from a man aged 70 or older with acute or convalescent COVID-19. The source material was peripheral blood. The V and J genes are TRBV19 and TRBJ2-2, with 12 bases fitting TRBD2. The CDR3 sequence is CASRTSGDTGELFF. The CDR3 region has the DNA TGTGCCAGTCGGACTAGCGGGGACACCGGGGAGCTGTTTTTT.